This note documents a single TCR beta chain sequence. The record originates from a study of Ad26.COV2.S vaccination and SARS-CoV-2 variants. Method: immunoSEQ multiplex PCR; TCRdb's copy keeps in-frame clones and lacks some. The repertoire includes more than 150,000 clones, 70% to 90% of them detected once, and around 6.3% sits in the top ten. Trimming took 7 bases from V and 5 from J, leaving 15 bases between them. The V gene's germline CDR1 is MNHEY and CDR2 SVGAGI. The CDR3 is made up of 14 amino acids. This receptor was obtained from a human donor who had recovered from COVID-19. The specimen comprised peripheral blood, sampled after recovery from COVID-19. This chain connects TRBV6-5 to TRBJ1-3, with a tentative D call TRBD1 (5 bases). CDR3 coding DNA: TGTGCCAGCAACCTTCACAGGACCAGAAACACCATATATTTT. It specifies CASNLHRTRNTIYF.